This T cell receptor (beta chain) is from a study of blood T cell repertoires in COVID-19. Study details: The analysed material was cDNA or gDNA that came from T cells, B-cell-depleted T cells, or PBMCs.

Profiled with immunoSEQ multiplex PCR; TCRdb holds only in-frame clones, not every one. Of roughly 200,000 clones in the sample, about 85% were seen once. Participants had their cohort set by participant-reported clinical history. Among Cohort 3 donors, those recovered had two negative PCRs, clearance, or symptom resolution. This CDR3 has 13 residues. V lost 4 bases to trimming and J lost 0 bases, with 6 bases between them. Germline assignment: CDR1 KGHSH and CDR2 LQKENI. This receptor was obtained from a man aged 35-49 years who had recovered from COVID-19. The chain is built from TRBV18 and TRBJ2-5, with D tentatively TRBD2 (5 bases). The sequencing input was PBMCs or T cells enriched from blood (not recorded which). The CDR3 nucleotides are TGTGCCAGCTCACTGGGAGACCAAGAGACCCAGTACTTC. As protein: CASSLGDQETQYF.